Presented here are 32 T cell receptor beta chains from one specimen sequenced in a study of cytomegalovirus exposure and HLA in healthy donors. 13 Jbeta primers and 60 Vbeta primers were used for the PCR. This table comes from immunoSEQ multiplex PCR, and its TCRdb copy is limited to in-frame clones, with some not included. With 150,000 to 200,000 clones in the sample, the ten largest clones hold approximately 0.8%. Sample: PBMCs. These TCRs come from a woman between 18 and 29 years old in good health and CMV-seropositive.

CDR3 sequence: CASSVSSWPQHF. In DNA, the CDR3 is TGTGCCAGCAGTGTATCGTCGTGGCCCCAGCATTTT. The chain carries TRBV6-1 and TRBJ1-5; D is unclear. The CDR3 loop spans 12 amino acids. V shed 4 bases and J shed 9 bases, with 10 bases lying between them. Per the germline V gene, CDR1 is MNHNS and CDR2 is SASEGT.

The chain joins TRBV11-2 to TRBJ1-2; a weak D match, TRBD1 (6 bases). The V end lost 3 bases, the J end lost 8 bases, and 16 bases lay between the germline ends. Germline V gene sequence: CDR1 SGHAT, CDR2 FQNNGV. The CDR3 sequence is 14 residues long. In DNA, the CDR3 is TGTGCCAGCAGCTTCTCCGGGACAAAAGCAGGCTACACCTTC. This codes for CASSFSGTKAGYTF.

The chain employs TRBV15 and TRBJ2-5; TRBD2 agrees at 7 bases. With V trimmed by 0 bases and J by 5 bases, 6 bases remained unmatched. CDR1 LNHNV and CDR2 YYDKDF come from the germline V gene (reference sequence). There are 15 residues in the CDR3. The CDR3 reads CATSRDRGRVETQYF. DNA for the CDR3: TGTGCCACCAGCAGAGATCGGGGGAGGGTTGAGACCCAGTACTTC.

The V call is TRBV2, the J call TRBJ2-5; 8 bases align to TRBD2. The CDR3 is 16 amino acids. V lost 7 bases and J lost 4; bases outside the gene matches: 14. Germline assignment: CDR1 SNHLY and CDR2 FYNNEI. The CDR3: CASISFSGIPRETQYF. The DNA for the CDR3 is TGTGCCAGCATCTCATTTAGCGGGATCCCCCGAGAGACCCAGTACTTC.

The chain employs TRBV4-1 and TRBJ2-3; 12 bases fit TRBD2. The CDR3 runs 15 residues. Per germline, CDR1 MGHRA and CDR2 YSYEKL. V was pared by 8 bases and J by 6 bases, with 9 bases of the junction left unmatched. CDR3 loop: CASGRLAGEGDTQYF. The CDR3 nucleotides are TGCGCCAGCGGAAGACTAGCGGGAGAGGGGGATACGCAGTATTTT.

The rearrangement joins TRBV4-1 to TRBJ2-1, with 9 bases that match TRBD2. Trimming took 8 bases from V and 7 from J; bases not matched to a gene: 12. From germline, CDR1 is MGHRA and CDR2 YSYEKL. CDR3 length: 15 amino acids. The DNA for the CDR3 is TGCGCCAGCGCGCTCCCGGGACTAGCTGAAAATGAGCAGTTCTTC. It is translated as CASALPGLAENEQFF.

The CDR3 protein is CASSALLAGGPYEQYF. The CDR3, as DNA: TGTGCCAGCAGCGCCCTCCTAGCGGGAGGCCCCTACGAGCAGTACTTC. The chain couples TRBV5-5 to TRBJ2-7; 11 bases align to TRBD2. With V trimmed by 4 bases and J by 2 bases, 8 bases remained unmatched. The CDR3 covers 16 residues. Germline V gives CDR1 SGHKS, CDR2 YYEKEE (reference sequence).

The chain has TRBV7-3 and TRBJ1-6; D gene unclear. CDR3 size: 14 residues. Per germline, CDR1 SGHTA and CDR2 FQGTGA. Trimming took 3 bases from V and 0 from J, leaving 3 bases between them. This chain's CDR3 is CASSLSSYNSPLHF. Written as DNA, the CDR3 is TGTGCCAGCAGCTTGAGCTCCTATAATTCACCCCTCCACTTT.

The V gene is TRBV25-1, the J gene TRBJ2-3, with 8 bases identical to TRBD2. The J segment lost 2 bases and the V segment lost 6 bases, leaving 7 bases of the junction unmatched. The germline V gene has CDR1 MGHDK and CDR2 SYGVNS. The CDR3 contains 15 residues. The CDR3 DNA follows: TGTGCCAGCAGGCTTAGCGGGAACCCCACAGATACGCAGTATTTT. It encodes CASRLSGNPTDTQYF.

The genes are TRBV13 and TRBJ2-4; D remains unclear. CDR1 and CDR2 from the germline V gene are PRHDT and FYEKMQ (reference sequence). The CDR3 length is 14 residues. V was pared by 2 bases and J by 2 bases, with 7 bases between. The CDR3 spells CASSLSGTKNIQYF. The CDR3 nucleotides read TGTGCCAGCAGCTTATCAGGAACCAAAAACATTCAGTACTTC.

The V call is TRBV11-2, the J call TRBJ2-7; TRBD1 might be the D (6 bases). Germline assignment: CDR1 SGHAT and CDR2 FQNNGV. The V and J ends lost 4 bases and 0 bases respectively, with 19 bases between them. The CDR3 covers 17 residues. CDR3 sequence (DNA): TGTGCCAGCAGCTCAGGGGTGGTCCCTTCCCTCTCCTACGAGCAGTACTTC. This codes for CASSSGVVPSLSYEQYF.

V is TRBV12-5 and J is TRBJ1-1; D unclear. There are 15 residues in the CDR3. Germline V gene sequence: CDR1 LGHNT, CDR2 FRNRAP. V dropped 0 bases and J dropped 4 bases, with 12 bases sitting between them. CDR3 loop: CASGLVGEGGTEAFF. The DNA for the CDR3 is TGTGCTAGTGGTTTGGTTGGGGAGGGTGGCACTGAAGCTTTCTTT.

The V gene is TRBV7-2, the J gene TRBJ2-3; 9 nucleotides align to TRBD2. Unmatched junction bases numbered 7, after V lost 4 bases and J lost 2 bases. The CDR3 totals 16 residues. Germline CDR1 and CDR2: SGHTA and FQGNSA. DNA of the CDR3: TGTGCCAGCAGCTCGCCTAGCGGGGAATTCACAGATACGCAGTATTTT. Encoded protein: CASSSPSGEFTDTQYF.

The CDR3 region is CASSEGTSGTGYLQYF. As DNA, the CDR3 is TGTGCCAGCAGTGAAGGGACTAGCGGGACCGGGTACCTTCAGTACTTC. V usage is TRBV2 and J usage is TRBJ2-4; 12 bases are a match to TRBD2. With V trimmed by 1 base and J by 11 bases, 9 bases remained unmatched. Germline V CDR1 and CDR2: SNHLY, FYNNEI. This CDR3 region has 16 residues.

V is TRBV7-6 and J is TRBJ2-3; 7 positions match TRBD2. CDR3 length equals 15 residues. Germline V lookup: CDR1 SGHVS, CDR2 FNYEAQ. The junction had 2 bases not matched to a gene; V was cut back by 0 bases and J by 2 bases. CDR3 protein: CASSLASGHTDTQYF. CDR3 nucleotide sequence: TGTGCCAGCAGCTTAGCTAGCGGGCACACAGATACGCAGTATTTT.

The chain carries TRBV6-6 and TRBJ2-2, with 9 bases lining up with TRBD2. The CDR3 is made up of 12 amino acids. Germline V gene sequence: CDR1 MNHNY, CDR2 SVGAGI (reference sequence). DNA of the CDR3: TGTGGAAGTAGCGGGAGTGCCGGGGAGCTGTTTTTT. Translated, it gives CGSSGSAGELFF.

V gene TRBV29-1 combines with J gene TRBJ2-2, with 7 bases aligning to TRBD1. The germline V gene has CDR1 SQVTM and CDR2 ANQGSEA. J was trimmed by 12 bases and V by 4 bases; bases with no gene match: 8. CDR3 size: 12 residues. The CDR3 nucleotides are TGCAGCGTTGCCTGGGACAGTAGTAAGCTGTTTTTT. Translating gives CSVAWDSSKLFF.

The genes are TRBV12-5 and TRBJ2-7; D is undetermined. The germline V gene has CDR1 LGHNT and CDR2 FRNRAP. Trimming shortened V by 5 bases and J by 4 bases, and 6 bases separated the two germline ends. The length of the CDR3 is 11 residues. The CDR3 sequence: CASGPTYEQYF. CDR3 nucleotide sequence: TGTGCTAGTGGTCCGACTTACGAGCAGTACTTC.

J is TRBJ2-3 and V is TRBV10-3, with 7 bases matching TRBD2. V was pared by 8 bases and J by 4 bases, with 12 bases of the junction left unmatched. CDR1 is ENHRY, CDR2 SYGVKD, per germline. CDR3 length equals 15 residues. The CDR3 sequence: CAIGARGRASDTQYF. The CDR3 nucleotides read TGTGCCATCGGAGCTCGGGGGAGGGCTTCAGATACGCAGTATTTT.

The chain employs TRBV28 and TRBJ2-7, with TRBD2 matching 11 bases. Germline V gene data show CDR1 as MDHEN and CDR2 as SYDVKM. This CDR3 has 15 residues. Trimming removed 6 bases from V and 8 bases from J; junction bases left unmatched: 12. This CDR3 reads CASSTLSSGGYQQYF. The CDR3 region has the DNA TGTGCCAGCAGCACCCTCTCTAGCGGGGGGTATCAGCAGTACTTC.

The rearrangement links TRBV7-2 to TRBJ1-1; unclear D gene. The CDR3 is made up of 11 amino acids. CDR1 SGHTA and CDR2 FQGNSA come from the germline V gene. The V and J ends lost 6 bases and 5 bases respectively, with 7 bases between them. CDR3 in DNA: TGTGCCAGCAGAATTTCGACTGAAGCTTTCTTT. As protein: CASRISTEAFF.

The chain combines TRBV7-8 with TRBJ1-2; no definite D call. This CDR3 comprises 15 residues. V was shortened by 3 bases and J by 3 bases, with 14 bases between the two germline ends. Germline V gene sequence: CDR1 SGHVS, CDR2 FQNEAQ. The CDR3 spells CASSLYTVSDYGYTF. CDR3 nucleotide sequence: TGTGCCAGCAGCTTGTATACAGTATCAGACTATGGCTACACCTTC.

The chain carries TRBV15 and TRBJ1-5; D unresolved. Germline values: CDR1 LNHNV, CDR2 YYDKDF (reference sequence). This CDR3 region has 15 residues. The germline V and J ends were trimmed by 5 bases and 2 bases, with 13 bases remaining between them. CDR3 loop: CATSPTGEGNQPQHF. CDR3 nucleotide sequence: TGTGCCACCAGCCCCACCGGAGAGGGCAATCAGCCCCAGCATTTT. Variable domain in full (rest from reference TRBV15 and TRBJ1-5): DAMVIQNPRYQVTQFGKPVTLSCSQTLNHNVMYWYQQKSSQAPKLLFHYYDKDFNNEADTPDNFQSRRPNTSFCFLDIRSPGLGDTAMYLCATSPTGEGNQPQHFGDGTRLSIL.

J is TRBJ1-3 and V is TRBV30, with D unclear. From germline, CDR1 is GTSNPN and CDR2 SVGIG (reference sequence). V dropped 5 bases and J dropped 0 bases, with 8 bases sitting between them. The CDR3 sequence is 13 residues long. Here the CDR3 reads CAWLYRSGNTIYF. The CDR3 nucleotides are TGTGCCTGGTTATATCGCTCTGGAAACACCATATATTTT. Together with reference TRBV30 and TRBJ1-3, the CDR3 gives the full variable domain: SQTIHQWPATLVQPVGSPLSLECTVEGTSNPNLYWYRQAAGRGLQLLFYSVGIGQISSEVPQNLSASRPQDRQFILSSKKLLLSDSGFYLCAWLYRSGNTIYFGEGSWLTVV.

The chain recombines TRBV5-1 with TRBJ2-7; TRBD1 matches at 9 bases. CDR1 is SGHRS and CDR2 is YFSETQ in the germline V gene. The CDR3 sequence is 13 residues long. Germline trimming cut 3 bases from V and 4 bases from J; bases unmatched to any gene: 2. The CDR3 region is CASSSQGAYEQYF. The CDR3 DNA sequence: TGCGCCAGCAGCTCACAGGGGGCATACGAGCAGTACTTC.

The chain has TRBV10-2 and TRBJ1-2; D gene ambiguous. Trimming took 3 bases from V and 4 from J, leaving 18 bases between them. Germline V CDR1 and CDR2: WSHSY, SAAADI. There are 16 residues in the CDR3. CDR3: CASSEVNPLFGYGYTF. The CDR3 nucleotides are TGCGCCAGCAGTGAAGTCAATCCTTTGTTCGGCTATGGCTACACCTTC.

CDR3 coding DNA: TGTGCCAGCAGCGCCGGGACAGGTAACACCGGGGAGCTGTTTTTT. This codes for CASSAGTGNTGELFF. V gene TRBV9 combines with J gene TRBJ2-2, with TRBD1 matching over 8 bases. The CDR3 length is 15 residues. Per the germline V gene, CDR1 is SGDLS and CDR2 is YYNGEE. Losses at the gene ends were 3 bases for V and 2 bases for J; bases not matched to a gene: 3.

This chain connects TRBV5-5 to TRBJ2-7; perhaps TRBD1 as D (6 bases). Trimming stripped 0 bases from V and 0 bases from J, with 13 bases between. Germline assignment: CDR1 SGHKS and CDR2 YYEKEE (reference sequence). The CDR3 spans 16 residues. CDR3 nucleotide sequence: TGTGCCAGCAGCTTGGTTTACAGGGCGAGCTCCTACGAGCAGTACTTC. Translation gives CASSLVYRASSYEQYF.

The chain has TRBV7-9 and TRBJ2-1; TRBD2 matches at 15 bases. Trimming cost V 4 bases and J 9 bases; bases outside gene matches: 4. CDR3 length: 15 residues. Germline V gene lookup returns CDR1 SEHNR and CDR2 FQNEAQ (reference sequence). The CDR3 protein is CASSSGLAGGGEQFF. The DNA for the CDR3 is TGTGCCAGCAGCTCGGGACTAGCGGGGGGAGGTGAGCAGTTCTTC.

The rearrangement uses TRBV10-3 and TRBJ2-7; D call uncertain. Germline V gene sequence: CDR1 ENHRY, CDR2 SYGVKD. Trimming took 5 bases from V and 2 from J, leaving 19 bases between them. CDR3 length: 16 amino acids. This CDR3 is CAISLLVHTRTYEQYF. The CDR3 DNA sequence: TGTGCCATCAGTCTCCTAGTCCATACCCGAACCTACGAGCAGTACTTC.

The CDR3 sequence: CASSYSDKSSTEAFF. As DNA, the CDR3 is TGTGCCAGCAGTTACTCCGATAAGAGTTCCACTGAAGCTTTCTTT. The chain combines TRBV6-6 with TRBJ1-1; D remains unclear. Germline lookup yields CDR1 MNHNY and CDR2 SVGAGI (reference sequence). This CDR3 has 15 amino acids. Between the trimmed V and J ends, which lost 0 bases and 4 bases, there was a span of 12 bases.

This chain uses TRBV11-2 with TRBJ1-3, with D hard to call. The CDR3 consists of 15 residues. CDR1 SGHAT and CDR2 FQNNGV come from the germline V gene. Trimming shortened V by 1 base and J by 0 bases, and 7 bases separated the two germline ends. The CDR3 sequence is CASSLVGSSGNTIYF. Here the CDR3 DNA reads TGTGCCAGCAGCTTAGTTGGGAGCTCTGGAAACACCATATATTTT. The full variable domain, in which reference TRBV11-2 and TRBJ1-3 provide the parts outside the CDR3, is EAGVAQSPRYKIIEKRQSVAFWCNPISGHATLYWYQQILGQGPKLLIQFQNNGVVDDSQLPKDRFSAERLKGVDSTLKIQPAKLEDSAVYLCASSLVGSSGNTIYFGEGSWLTVV.